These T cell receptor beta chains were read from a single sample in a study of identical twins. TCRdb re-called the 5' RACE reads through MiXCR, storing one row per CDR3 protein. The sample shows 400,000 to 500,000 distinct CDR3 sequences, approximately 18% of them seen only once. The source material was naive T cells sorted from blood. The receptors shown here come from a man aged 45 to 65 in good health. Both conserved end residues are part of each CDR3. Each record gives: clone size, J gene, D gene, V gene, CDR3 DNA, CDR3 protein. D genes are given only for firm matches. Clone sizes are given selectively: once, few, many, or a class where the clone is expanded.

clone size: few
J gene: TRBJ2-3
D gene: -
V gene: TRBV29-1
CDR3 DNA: TGCAGCGTTGCCGCACACGATACGCAGTATTTT
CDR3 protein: CSVAAHDTQYF

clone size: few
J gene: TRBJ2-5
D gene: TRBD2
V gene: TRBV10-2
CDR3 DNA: TGCGCCAGCAGCGATATACGGGGGGGGAAAGAGACCCAGTACTTC
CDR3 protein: CASSDIRGGKETQYF

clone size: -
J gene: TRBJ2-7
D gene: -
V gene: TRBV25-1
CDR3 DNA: TGTGCCAGCAGTGATATGGGACAAGCTCGACCCTACGAGCAGTACTTC
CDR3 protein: CASSDMGQARPYEQYF

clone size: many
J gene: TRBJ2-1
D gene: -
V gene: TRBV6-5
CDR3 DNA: TGTGCCAGCAGTTACTCTCACAGTGGGAATGAGCAGTTCTTC
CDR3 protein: CASSYSHSGNEQFF

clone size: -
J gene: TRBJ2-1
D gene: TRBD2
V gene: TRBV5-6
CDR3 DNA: TGTGCCAGCAGCTTGGAGACTAGCGGGAGTTCCTACAATGAGCAGTTCTTC
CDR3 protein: CASSLETSGSSYNEQFF

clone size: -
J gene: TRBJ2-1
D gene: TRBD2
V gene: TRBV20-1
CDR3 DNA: TGCAGCCAGGGGACTAGCGGGGGGTACAATGAGCAGTTCTTC
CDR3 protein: CSQGTSGGYNEQFF

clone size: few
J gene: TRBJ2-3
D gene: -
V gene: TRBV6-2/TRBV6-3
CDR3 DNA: TGTGCCAGCAGGTCGTGGGATACGCAGTATTTT
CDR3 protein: CASRSWDTQYF

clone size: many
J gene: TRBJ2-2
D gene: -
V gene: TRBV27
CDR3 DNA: TGTGCCAGCAGTTTCTGGGAGAATTTGAACACCGGGGAGCTGTTTTTT
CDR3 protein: CASSFWENLNTGELFF

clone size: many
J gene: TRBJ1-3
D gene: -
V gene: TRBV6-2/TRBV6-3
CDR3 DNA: TGTGCCAGCGAAGCCGGGACACCGTCCTCTGGAAACACCATATATTTT
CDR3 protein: CASEAGTPSSGNTIYF

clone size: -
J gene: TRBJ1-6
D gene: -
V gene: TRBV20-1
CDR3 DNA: TGCAGTGCTAGAAGACAGAACAGAGATTCACCCCTCCACTTT
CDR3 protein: CSARRQNRDSPLHF

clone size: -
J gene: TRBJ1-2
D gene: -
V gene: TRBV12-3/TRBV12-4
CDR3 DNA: TGTGCCAGCACCTACAGGGATCTCAATGGCTACACCTTC
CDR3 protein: CASTYRDLNGYTF

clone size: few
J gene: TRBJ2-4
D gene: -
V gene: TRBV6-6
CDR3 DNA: TGTGCCAGCAGTTACTCGGACGGAGGTATTCAGTACTTC
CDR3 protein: CASSYSDGGIQYF

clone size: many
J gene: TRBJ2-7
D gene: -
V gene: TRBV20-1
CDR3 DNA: TGCAGTGCCGTATCTGGGGACACCACCTACGAGCAGTACTTC
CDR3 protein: CSAVSGDTTYEQYF

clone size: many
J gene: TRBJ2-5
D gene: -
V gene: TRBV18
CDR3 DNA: TGCGCCAGCAGCCCGGGGGCCCAAGAGACCCAGTACTTC
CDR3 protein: CASSPGAQETQYF

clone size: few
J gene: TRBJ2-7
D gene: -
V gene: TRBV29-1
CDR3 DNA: TGCAGCGTGTTGCGGGACACGTCCTCCGAGCAGTACTTC
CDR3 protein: CSVLRDTSSEQYF

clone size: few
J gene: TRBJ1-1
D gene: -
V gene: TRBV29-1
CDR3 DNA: TGCAGCGTGTGGAGTGGGAACACTGAAGCTTTCTTT
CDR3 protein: CSVWSGNTEAFF

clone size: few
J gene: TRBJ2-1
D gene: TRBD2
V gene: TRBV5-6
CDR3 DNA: TGTGCCAGCAGCCCCGGCCAGGGACTAGCGCGGTATGAGCAGTTCTTC
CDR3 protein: CASSPGQGLARYEQFF

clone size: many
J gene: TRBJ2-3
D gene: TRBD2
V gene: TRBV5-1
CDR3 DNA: TGCGCCAGCAGCTCCCAAAGGACTAGCGGAAGCACAGATACGCAGTATTTT
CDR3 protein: CASSSQRTSGSTDTQYF

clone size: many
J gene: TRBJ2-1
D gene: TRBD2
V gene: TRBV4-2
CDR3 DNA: TGTGCCAGCAGCCCACTAGCGGGAGTCTTCCCTGGTACCCATGAGCAGTTCTTC
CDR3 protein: CASSPLAGVFPGTHEQFF

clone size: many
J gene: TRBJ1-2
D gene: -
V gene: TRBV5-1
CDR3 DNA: TGCGCCAGCAGCTTGGATTCTTACGGCTACACCTTC
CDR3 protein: CASSLDSYGYTF

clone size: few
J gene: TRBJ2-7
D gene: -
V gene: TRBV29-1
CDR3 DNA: TGCAGCGTTGGTCGGATGAGCTCCTACGAGCAGTACTTC
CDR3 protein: CSVGRMSSYEQYF

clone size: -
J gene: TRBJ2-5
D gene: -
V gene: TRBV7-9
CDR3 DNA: TGTGCCAGCAGTCCTATCCTTGGAATGCAAGAGACCCAGTACTTC
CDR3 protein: CASSPILGMQETQYF

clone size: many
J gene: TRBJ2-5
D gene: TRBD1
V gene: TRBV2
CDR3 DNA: TGTGCCAGCAGTGAAAACGAGGGGGCCCTGTCCCCCGGGCAGTACTTC
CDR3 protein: CASSENEGALSPGQYF

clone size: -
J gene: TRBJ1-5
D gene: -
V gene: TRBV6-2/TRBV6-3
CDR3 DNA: TGTGCCAGCAGTTATCTGGGGGGCGATCAGCCCCAGCATTTT
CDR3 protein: CASSYLGGDQPQHF